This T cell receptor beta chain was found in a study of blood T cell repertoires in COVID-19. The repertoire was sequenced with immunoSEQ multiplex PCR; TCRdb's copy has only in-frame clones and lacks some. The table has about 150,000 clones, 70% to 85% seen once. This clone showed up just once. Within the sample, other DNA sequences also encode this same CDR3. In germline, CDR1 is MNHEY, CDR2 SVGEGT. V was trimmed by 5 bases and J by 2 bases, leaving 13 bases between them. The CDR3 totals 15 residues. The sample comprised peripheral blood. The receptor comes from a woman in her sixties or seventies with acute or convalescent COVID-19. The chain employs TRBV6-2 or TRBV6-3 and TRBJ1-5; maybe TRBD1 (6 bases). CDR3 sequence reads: CASSLTGLGNQPQHF. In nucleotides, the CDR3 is TGTGCCAGCAGTCTAACAGGGTTGGGCAATCAGCCCCAGCATTTT.